A selection of T cell receptor beta chains follows, all from one sample in a study of blood T cell repertoires in COVID-19. Clones were sequenced by immunoSEQ multiplex PCR, and TCRdb holds only the in-frame ones, with some missing. The sample shows approximately 150,000 clones, roughly 88% of them seen only once. The sequenced sample was PBMCs or T cells enriched from blood (not recorded which). These receptors all come from a man aged 65 to 85 who had been exposed to COVID-19. CDR3s include the opening cysteine and the closing phenylalanine or tryptophan. A D gene is named only where the DNA matches it firmly. Clone sizes are given selectively: once, few, many, or a class where the clone is expanded.

V gene,D gene,clone size,J gene,CDR3 protein,CDR3 DNA
TRBV19,-,-,TRBJ1-1,CVSSNEQRRTEAFF,TGTGTCAGTAGTAACGAACAGAGGAGGACTGAAGCTTTCTTT
TRBV6-1,-,-,TRBJ1-4,CASSDPGPGDEKLFF,TGTGCCAGCAGTGACCCCGGGCCAGGGGACGAAAAACTGTTTTTT
TRBV18,TRBD2,-,TRBJ2-1,CASSLSGGYGNEQFF,TGTGCCAGCTCACTTAGCGGGGGGTACGGGAATGAGCAGTTCTTC
TRBV28,-,-,TRBJ2-7,CASSPARQRLSYEQYF,TGTGCCAGCAGTCCCGCCAGACAGCGTCTCTCCTACGAGCAGTACTTC
TRBV5-1,-,-,TRBJ1-5,CASSLIGEPNQPQHF,TGCGCCAGCAGCTTGATCGGGGAACCCAATCAGCCCCAGCATTTT
TRBV7-2,TRBD2,-,TRBJ2-4,CASSFGGTEKNIQYF,TGTGCCAGCAGCTTCGGGGGGACCGAAAAAAACATTCAGTACTTC
TRBV7-3,-,-,TRBJ2-2,CASSQGQNTGELFF,TGTGCCAGCAGCCAGGGACAGAACACCGGGGAGCTGTTTTTT
TRBV5-6,-,-,TRBJ2-1,CASSLASGNEQFF,TGTGCCAGCAGCTTGGCCTCCGGTAATGAGCAGTTCTTC
TRBV2,-,few,TRBJ2-7,CASGAGLDEQYF,TGTGCCAGCGGGGCGGGGCTCGACGAGCAGTACTTC
TRBV7-2,TRBD1,-,TRBJ2-7,CASSSYRGALEEQYF,TGTGCCAGCAGCTCGTACAGGGGAGCCCTCGAGGAGCAGTACTTC
TRBV10-3,TRBD2,-,TRBJ2-3,CAIGKTSGTSRSTDTQYF,TGTGCCATCGGCAAGACTAGCGGCACCTCCCGGAGCACAGATACGCAGTATTTT
TRBV7-6,-,few,TRBJ1-1,CASSLGNMNTEAFF,TGTGCCAGCAGCTTAGGCAACATGAACACTGAAGCTTTCTTT
TRBV19,-,-,TRBJ1-4,CATSGSRGEKLFF,TGTGCCACCTCCGGGTCCCGCGGTGAAAAACTGTTTTTT
TRBV6-4,-,-,TRBJ1-2,CASSDPRQDGYTF,TGTGCCAGCAGTGACCCCAGACAGGACGGCTACACCTTC
TRBV9,-,-,TRBJ2-7,CASSAAGSGIYEQYF,TGTGCCAGCAGCGCCGCGGGGTCAGGGATCTACGAGCAGTACTTC
TRBV28,TRBD1,-,TRBJ2-7,CASSTRGSLSYEQYF,TGTGCCAGCTCCACCAGGGGGTCCCTTTCCTACGAGCAGTACTTC
TRBV6-5,TRBD1,-,TRBJ1-5,CASTRQGESQPQHF,TGTGCCAGCACGAGACAGGGGGAAAGTCAGCCCCAGCATTTT
TRBV7-2,-,once,TRBJ2-3,CASSLGGGQISTDTQYF,TGTGCCAGCAGCTTAGGGGGTGGACAGATTTCGACAGATACGCAGTATTTT
TRBV20-1,TRBD2,-,TRBJ2-1,CSASLREGLSYNEQFF,TGCAGTGCTAGTTTGCGGGAGGGGCTTTCCTACAATGAGCAGTTCTTC
TRBV5-1,TRBD1,-,TRBJ1-3,CASSFDRASGNTIYF,TGCGCCAGCAGCTTCGACAGGGCCTCTGGAAACACCATATATTTT
TRBV5-1,-,-,TRBJ2-5,CASSREAAQETQYF,TGCGCCAGCAGCCGAGAGGCGGCCCAAGAGACCCAGTACTTC
TRBV19,-,-,TRBJ2-3,CASTLRVQGSTDTQYF,TGTGCCAGTACCCTTCGGGTTCAGGGTAGCACAGATACGCAGTATTTT
TRBV9,TRBD1,-,TRBJ2-5,CASSVGQGLGETQYF,TGTGCCAGCAGCGTAGGACAGGGCTTAGGAGAGACCCAGTACTTC
TRBV20-1,-,-,TRBJ1-2,CSSDRDYGYTF,TGCAGTTCCGACAGAGACTATGGCTACACCTTC
TRBV7-9,-,-,TRBJ1-6,CASSFEQGPDSPLHF,TGTGCCAGCAGCTTCGAACAGGGCCCAGATTCACCCCTCCACTTT
TRBV29-1,TRBD1,-,TRBJ1-2,CSADRGLNGYTF,TGCAGCGCTGACAGGGGTTTAAATGGCTACACCTTC
TRBV28,-,-,TRBJ2-3,CASKSGDRTDTQYF,TGTGCCAGCAAGTCGGGGGACCGCACAGATACGCAGTATTTT
TRBV9,TRBD2,-,TRBJ2-3,CASSGVAGGGTDTQYF,TGTGCCAGCAGCGGAGTAGCGGGGGGTGGCACAGATACGCAGTATTTT
TRBV6-2/TRBV6-3,TRBD2,-,TRBJ2-7,CASSRRPAGGLRNEQYF,TGTGCCAGCAGTCGTCGGCCAGCGGGAGGCTTGAGAAACGAGCAGTACTTC
TRBV5-1,TRBD1,once,TRBJ1-2,CASSLTGGTNYGYTF,TGCGCCAGCAGCTTGACAGGGGGCACAAACTATGGCTACACCTTC
TRBV29-1,TRBD1,-,TRBJ2-2,CSAGQSSAGTGELFF,TGCAGCGCGGGACAGTCCTCCGCGGGCACCGGGGAGCTGTTTTTT
TRBV3-1/TRBV3-2,-,-,TRBJ1-1,CASSPQRGGSTEAFF,TGTGCCAGCAGCCCTCAGCGGGGGGGCAGCACTGAAGCTTTCTTT
TRBV4-3,-,few,TRBJ1-3,CASSLLTGLSGNTIYF,TGCGCCAGCAGCCTACTTACAGGTCTCTCTGGAAACACCATATATTTT
TRBV5-4,-,-,TRBJ1-2,CASTLGDTFYGYTF,TGTGCCAGCACTTTAGGGGACACATTCTATGGCTACACCTTC
TRBV19,-,once,TRBJ2-7,CASSLRVTDPYEQYF,TGTGCCAGTAGTCTAAGAGTGACAGACCCCTACGAGCAGTACTTC
TRBV3-1/TRBV3-2,TRBD1,-,TRBJ2-5,CASSHSPSGQGRETQYF,TGTGCCAGCAGCCATTCCCCTTCCGGACAGGGAAGGGAGACCCAGTACTTC
TRBV2,TRBD1,few,TRBJ1-3,CASSVPTGQGFGNTIYF,TGTGCCAGCAGCGTCCCCACGGGACAGGGGTTTGGAAACACCATATATTTT
TRBV5-1,TRBD1,-,TRBJ1-6,CASSPRQGHGSPLHF,TGCGCCAGCAGCCCAAGACAGGGTCACGGATCACCCCTCCACTTT
TRBV6-6,TRBD1,once,TRBJ2-5,CASKTDRVDVETQYF,TGTGCCAGCAAAACAGACAGGGTCGATGTTGAGACCCAGTACTTC
TRBV7-9,-,-,TRBJ2-7,CASSLAAGARTYEQYF,TGTGCCAGCAGCTTAGCAGCAGGGGCGCGCACCTACGAGCAGTACTTC
TRBV18,-,-,TRBJ2-5,CASSRNAGQETQYF,TGTGCCAGCTCACGTAACGCAGGGCAAGAGACCCAGTACTTC
TRBV7-2,-,-,TRBJ2-3,CASSLVSSLGTDTQYF,TGTGCCAGCAGCTTGGTGTCTAGCTTGGGCACAGATACGCAGTATTTT
TRBV3-1/TRBV3-2,TRBD1,-,TRBJ2-7,CASSQGWDSTYEQYF,TGTGCCAGCAGCCAAGGGTGGGACAGTACCTACGAGCAGTACTTC
TRBV21-1,-,once,TRBJ1-2,CASSPRRSGYTF,TGTGCCAGCAGCCCCCGTCGGAGTGGCTACACCTTC
TRBV4-3,-,-,TRBJ2-1,CASSHTAGGNEQFF,TGCGCCAGCAGCCATACCGCGGGCGGCAATGAGCAGTTCTTC
TRBV25-1,-,-,TRBJ1-2,CASSISGDGYTF,TGTGCCAGCTCGATTTCGGGGGATGGCTACACCTTC
TRBV13,-,-,TRBJ1-1,CASSLRGNTEAFF,TGTGCCAGCAGCTTACGGGGTAATACTGAAGCTTTCTTT
TRBV2,TRBD1,-,TRBJ1-5,CASTLDRGRQPQHF,TGTGCCAGCACTCTCGACAGGGGGCGTCAGCCCCAGCATTTT
TRBV6-5,-,few,TRBJ1-1,CASIRSEVEAFF,TGTGCCAGCATCCGGAGCGAGGTTGAAGCTTTCTTT
TRBV28,TRBD1,-,TRBJ1-5,CASRDYRGSQPQHF,TGTGCCAGCAGGGATTACAGGGGAAGTCAGCCCCAGCATTTT
TRBV27,-,-,TRBJ2-2,CASSWGGTNTGELFF,TGTGCCAGCAGTTGGGGCGGGACGAACACCGGGGAGCTGTTTTTT
TRBV10-2,-,-,TRBJ2-3,CATRDNPPDTQYF,TGCGCCACCCGGGACAATCCCCCCGATACGCAGTATTTT
TRBV21-1,-,-,TRBJ1-5,CASSTGEGYNQPQHF,TGTGCCAGCAGCACCGGGGAGGGTTACAATCAGCCCCAGCATTTT
TRBV13,TRBD1,-,TRBJ2-6,CASILQGSSGANVLTF,TGTGCCAGCATCCTACAGGGGAGCTCTGGGGCCAACGTCCTGACTTTC
TRBV29-1,-,-,TRBJ1-4,CSVSYGTNEKLFF,TGCAGCGTTTCTTATGGCACTAATGAAAAACTGTTTTTT